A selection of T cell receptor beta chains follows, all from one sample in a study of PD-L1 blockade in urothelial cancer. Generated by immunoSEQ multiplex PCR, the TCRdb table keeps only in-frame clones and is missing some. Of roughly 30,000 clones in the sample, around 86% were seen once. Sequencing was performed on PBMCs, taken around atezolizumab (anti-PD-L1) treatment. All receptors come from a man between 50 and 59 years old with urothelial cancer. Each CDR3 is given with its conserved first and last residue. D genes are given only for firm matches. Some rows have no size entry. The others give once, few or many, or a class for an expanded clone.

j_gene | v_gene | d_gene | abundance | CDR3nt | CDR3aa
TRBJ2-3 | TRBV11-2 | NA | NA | TGTGCCAGCAGCCCGGGGTCCCAGACAGATACGCAGTATTTT | CASSPGSQTDTQYF
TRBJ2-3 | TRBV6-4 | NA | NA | TGTGCCAGCAGTGACTCGATGAGCCTCAGCACAGATACGCAGTATTTT | CASSDSMSLSTDTQYF
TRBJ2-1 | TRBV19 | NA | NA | TGTGCCAGTAGTTACAGGTACAATGAGCAGTTCTTC | CASSYRYNEQFF
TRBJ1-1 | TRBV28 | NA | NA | TGTGCCAGCACACAGGGCACTGAAGCTTTCTTT | CASTQGTEAFF
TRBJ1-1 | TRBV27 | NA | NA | TGTGCCAGCAGTTCCGCCAAGCTAGGGGCGCGAGACACTGAAGCTTTCTTT | CASSSAKLGARDTEAFF
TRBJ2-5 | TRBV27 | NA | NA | TGTGCCAGCAGTTTACAGGCCCATCGAGAGACCCAGTACTTC | CASSLQAHRETQYF
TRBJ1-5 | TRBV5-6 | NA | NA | TGTGCCAGCAGCCTGACAGGCCTAAATCAGCCCCAGCATTTT | CASSLTGLNQPQHF
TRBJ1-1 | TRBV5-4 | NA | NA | TGTGCCAGCAGCCCAAGGCGGGGCACTGAAGCTTTCTTT | CASSPRRGTEAFF
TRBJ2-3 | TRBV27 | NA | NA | TGTGCCAGCAGTAGGACCGGGGAGGATTTGGCAGATACGCAGTATTTT | CASSRTGEDLADTQYF
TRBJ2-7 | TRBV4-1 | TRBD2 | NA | TGCGCCAGCAGCCAAATAGCGGGGGGCCCAACGCAGTACTTC | CASSQIAGGPTQYF
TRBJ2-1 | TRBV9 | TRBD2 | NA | TGTGCCAGCAGCCCGGGGACTAGCGGGAGCTTTGTCTACAATGAGCAGTTCTTC | CASSPGTSGSFVYNEQFF
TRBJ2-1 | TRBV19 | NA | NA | TGTGCCAGTAGTATTGAGGGCTACAATGAGCAGTTCTTC | CASSIEGYNEQFF
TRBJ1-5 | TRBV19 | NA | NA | TGTGCCAGTAGTGCGGTGCGGGATCAGCCCCAGCATTTT | CASSAVRDQPQHF
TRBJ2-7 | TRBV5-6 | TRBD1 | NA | TGTGCCAGCAGCCTTGACAGGGGGTCGATCTACGAGCAGTACTTC | CASSLDRGSIYEQYF
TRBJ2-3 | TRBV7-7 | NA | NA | TGTGCCAGCAGCTTCCGGGGGAGCACAGATACGCAGTATTTT | CASSFRGSTDTQYF
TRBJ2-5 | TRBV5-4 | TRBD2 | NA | TGTGCCAGCAGCCCGGGGATGGGGACTAGCGGGAGTAAAGAGACCCAGTACTTC | CASSPGMGTSGSKETQYF
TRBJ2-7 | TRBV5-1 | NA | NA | TGCGCCAGCAGCTTCCGGGGCTACGAGCAGTACTTC | CASSFRGYEQYF
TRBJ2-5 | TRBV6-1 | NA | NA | TGTGCCATCGATAGCAAACAGGGTTTGGAGACCCAGTACTTC | CAIDSKQGLETQYF
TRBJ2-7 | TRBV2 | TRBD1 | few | TGTGCCAGCAGGCAAGGGACAGTTGCCCGGAGAGTGGGCGAGCAGTACTTC | CASRQGTVARRVGEQYF
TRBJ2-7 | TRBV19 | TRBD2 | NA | TGTGCCAGTAGTATGCGGGGGGCCCGCTACGAGCAGTACTTC | CASSMRGARYEQYF
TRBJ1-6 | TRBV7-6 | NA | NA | TGTGCCAGCTCCTCTGAGCCTTCAGGTGGTGGACCCCTCCACTTT | CASSSEPSGGGPLHF
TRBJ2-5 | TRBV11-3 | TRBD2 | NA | TGTGCCAGCAGTCCGAACGGGCGGGGGGAGACCCAGTACTTC | CASSPNGRGETQYF
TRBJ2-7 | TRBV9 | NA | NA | TGTGCCAGCAGCGTAGATGGCCAGGGGGGCTACGAGCAGTACTTC | CASSVDGQGGYEQYF
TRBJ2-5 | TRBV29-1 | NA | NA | TGCAGCGTTGACGGGGTCTCACAAGAGACCCAGTACTTC | CSVDGVSQETQYF
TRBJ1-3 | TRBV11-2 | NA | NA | TGTGCCAGCAGTTTAGCAGGGTCTGGAAACACCATATATTTT | CASSLAGSGNTIYF
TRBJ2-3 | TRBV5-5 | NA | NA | TGTGCCAGCAGCTTATATAGCACAGATACGCAGTATTTT | CASSLYSTDTQYF
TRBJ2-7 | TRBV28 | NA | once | TGTGCTAGCGCGGTTCGTTACGAGCAGTACTTC | CASAVRYEQYF
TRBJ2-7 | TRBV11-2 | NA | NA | TGTGCCAGCAGCGGGGGGACAGCCCGGGGCTACGAGCAGTACTTC | CASSGGTARGYEQYF
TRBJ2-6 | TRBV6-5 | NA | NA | TGTGCCAGCAGTTTTACAGGGCCCTCTGGGGCCAACGTCCTGACTTTC | CASSFTGPSGANVLTF
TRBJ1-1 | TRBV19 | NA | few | TGTGCCAGTACCCACCAAGGGGGGGGCATTGTGAACACTGAAGCTTTCTTT | CASTHQGGGIVNTEAFF
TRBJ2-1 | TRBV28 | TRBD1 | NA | TGTGCCAGCAGTATCCTGTGGGGGACAGGGGTCGGCCCTGAGCAGTTCTTC | CASSILWGTGVGPEQFF
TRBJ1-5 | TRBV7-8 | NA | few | TGTGCCAGCAGCTTAGTAGGTGCCGACGCGGGGCCCCAGCATTTT | CASSLVGADAGPQHF
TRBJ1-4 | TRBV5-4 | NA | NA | TGTGCCAGCAGCCAAAAAGGGGGTAGTAATGAAAAACTGTTTTTT | CASSQKGGSNEKLFF
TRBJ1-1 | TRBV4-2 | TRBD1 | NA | TGTGCCAGCAGCCAAGAAGGGGGCGGTATTGAAGCTTTCTTT | CASSQEGGGIEAFF
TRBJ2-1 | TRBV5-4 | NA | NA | TGTGCCAGCAGCGGGCCCACGGGACTGGCGGACAATGAGCAGTTCTTC | CASSGPTGLADNEQFF
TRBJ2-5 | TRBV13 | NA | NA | TGTGCCAGCAGCTTAGCGGCGCAGGGGGAGACCCAGTACTTC | CASSLAAQGETQYF